This TCR beta chain was sequenced during a study of T cell responses to AZD1222 COVID-19 vaccine (TCRdb year 2021). Regarding the study in general: A total of about 230 trial participants underwent TCR sequencing, of whom 207 received two doses of AZD1222 and some 25 received two doses of the MenACWY control vaccine. Trial participants were enrolled by age into 18-55, 56-69 and 70-plus year subgroups, with 148, 28 and 57 TCR-sequenced participants respectively. The full study reports these points: CD4 TCRs associated with the vaccine covered the entire spike protein, and the dominant responses were in regions 160-218 and 743-854. Because no samples from the day 14 peak response were available, repertoires could be characterized only after the peak T cell response. Nearly half of unique spike-specific TCRs reportedly recognized epitopes outside regions mutated in the B.1.351 and B.1.1.7 variants. The 56-69-year group was small, and its depth increase did not reach significance, likely because of low power. Participants were mostly white British and included more females than males, and it was suggested by the authors that clonal diversity may have been underestimated. A significant rise in spike-specific TCR breadth and depth was observed after two AZD1222 doses relative to day 0 and relative to MenACWY recipients. Conclusions about previously exposed vaccinees were limited because only six AZD1222 recipients were SARS-CoV-2 seropositive at baseline.

Worth noting for this clone: It lacks a known antigen. No qualities accompany the bases; no much larger clone lies one base away.

Its CDR3 holds 14 amino acids, cysteine through phenylalanine. Only CDR3 DNA is held: 42 bases, read in frame from base 1. Compared with germline, V lacks 3 bases and J lacks 7 bases; bases without a gene match: 5. Via the germline V gene, CDR1 is SGHRS and CDR2 YFSETQ. The CDR3 regions of human TCRbeta chains were analyzed by immunosequencing. The original pipeline was this. Repertoire TCRs were matched against a reference library of SARS-CoV-2-specific TCRs generated with the MIRA antigen-specificity platform. Breadth was defined as the fraction of unique TCRs that were SARS-CoV-2-associated, and depth was defined as the fraction of total T cells that were SARS-CoV-2-associated. Using the MIRA data, every spike-specific TCR was mapped to the spike region that the TCR reacted to and assigned to either a CD4 or a CD8 class. Log10-transformed breadth and depth values were compared by one-way ANOVA with Sidak's multiple comparisons tests. Imported from immuneACCESS, the table was reduced by TCRdb to in-frame sequences with V and J called. These copies leave out some clones; in studies compared against another copy, an unresolved V gene accounts for under half, and the cause of the remainder is not known. That table supplies the V and J calls and clone size; D and trimming were determined from the DNA. In this sample the table shows around 270,000 clones, 85% to 95% of which occur a single time. The top ten clonotypes cover around 0.58% of the sample.

What this sample's time point label stands for: about 28 days (+/-7) after the second vaccine dose. AZD1222 recipients whose second dose came at about 4 weeks and those whose second dose came at about 12 weeks were combined into one group, since spike-specific TCR depth and breadth did not differ between the two schedules. Vaccinee samples came from UK trials COV001 and COV002, including a single-blind randomized controlled phase 2/3 trial of AZD1222 (ChAdOx1 nCoV-19) in healthy adults. For TCRbeta chain sequencing, PBMC samples were collected from trial participants at day 0 and at day 28 after the second dose.

The chain joins TRBV5-1 to TRBJ1-4; 8 bases in between match TRBD1. Sequencing used peripheral blood, obtained 28 days after the second AZD1222 dose. The sequence came from an adult who received the AZD1222 COVID-19 vaccine. The CDR3 loop reads CASSSRQGSEKLFF. The nucleotides are TGCGCCAGCAGCTCCCGACAGGGGTCTGAAAAACTGTTTTTT.